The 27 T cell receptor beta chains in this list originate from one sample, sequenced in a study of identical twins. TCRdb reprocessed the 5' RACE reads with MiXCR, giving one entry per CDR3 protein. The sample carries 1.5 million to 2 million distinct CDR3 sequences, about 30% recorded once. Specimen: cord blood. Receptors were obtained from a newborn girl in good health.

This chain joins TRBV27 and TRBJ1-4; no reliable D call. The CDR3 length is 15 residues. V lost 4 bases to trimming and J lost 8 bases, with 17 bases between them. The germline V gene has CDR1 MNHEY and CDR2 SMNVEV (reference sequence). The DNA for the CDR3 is TGTGCCAGCAGTTCGAACATTTCGCAGAAGGAAAAACTGTTTTTT. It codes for CASSSNISQKEKLFF. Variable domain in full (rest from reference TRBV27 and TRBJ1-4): EAQVTQNPRYLITVTGKKLTVTCSQNMNHEYMSWYRQDPGLGLRQIYYSMNVEVTDKGDVPEGYKVSRKEKRNFPLILESPSPNQTSLYFCASSSNISQKEKLFFGSGTQLSVL.

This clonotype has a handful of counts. DNA of the CDR3: TGTGCCAGCAGCCTGGCTAGCGGGGGGGCCCATGAGCAGTTCTTC. Amino acids: CASSLASGGAHEQFF. The rearrangement links TRBV11-2 to TRBJ2-1, with 12 bases matching TRBD2. This CDR3 has 15 residues. Trimming removed 5 bases from V and 8 bases from J; junction bases left unmatched: 7. The V gene's germline CDR1 is SGHAT and CDR2 FQNNGV.

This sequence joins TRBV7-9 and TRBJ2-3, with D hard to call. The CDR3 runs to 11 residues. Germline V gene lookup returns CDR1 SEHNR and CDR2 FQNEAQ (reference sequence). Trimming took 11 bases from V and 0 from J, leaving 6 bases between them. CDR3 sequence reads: CARGSTDTQYF. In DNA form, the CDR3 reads TGTGCCCGCGGCAGCACAGATACGCAGTATTTT.

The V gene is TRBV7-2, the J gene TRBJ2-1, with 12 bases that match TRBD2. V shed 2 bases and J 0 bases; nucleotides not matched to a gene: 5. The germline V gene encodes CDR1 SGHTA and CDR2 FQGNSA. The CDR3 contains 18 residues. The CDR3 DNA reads TGTGCCAGCAGCTTAAGGACTAGCGGGAAGAGCTCCTACAATGAGCAGTTCTTC. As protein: CASSLRTSGKSSYNEQFF.

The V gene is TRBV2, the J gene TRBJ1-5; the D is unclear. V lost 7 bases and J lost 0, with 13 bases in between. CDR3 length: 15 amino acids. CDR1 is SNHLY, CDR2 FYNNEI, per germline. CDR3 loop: CASNLYKDSNQPQHF. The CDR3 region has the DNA TGTGCCAGCAACCTCTATAAAGATAGCAATCAGCCCCAGCATTTT.

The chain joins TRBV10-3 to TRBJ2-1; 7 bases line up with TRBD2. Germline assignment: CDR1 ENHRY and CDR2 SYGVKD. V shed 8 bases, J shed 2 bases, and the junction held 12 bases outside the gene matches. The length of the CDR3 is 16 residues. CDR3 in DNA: TGTGCCATCTCAGGCATCCTAGCGGCCCCCTACAATGAGCAGTTCTTC. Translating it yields CAISGILAAPYNEQFF.

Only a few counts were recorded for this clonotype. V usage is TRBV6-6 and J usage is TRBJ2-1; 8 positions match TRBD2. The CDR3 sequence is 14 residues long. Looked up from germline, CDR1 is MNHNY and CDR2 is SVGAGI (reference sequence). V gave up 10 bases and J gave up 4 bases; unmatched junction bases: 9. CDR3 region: CATIAGSSYNEQFF. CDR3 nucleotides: TGTGCCACTATAGCGGGGAGTTCTTACAATGAGCAGTTCTTC.

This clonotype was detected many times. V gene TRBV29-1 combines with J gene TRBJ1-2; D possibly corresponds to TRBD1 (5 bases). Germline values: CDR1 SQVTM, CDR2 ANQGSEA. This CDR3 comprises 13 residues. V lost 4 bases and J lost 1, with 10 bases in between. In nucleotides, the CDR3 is TGCAGCGTTGCGGGGGTCTTTAACTATGGCTACACCTTC. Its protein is CSVAGVFNYGYTF.

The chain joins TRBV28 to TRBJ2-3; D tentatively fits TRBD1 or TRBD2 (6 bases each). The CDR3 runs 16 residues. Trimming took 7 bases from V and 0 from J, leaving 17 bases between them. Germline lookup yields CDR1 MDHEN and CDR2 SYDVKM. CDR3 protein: CASTPGGSRSTDTQYF. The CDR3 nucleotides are TGTGCCAGCACTCCCGGGGGCAGTAGAAGCACAGATACGCAGTATTTT.

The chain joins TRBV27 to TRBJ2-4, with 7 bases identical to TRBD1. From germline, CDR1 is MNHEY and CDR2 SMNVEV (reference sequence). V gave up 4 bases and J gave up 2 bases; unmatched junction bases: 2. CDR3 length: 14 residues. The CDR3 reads CASSWTGPKNIQYF. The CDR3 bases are TGTGCCAGCAGTTGGACAGGTCCCAAAAACATTCAGTACTTC.

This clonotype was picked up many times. CDR3 in DNA: TGTGCCAGCAGCCAAGAGGGACTAGCCAAAAACATTCAGTACTTC. This gives the protein CASSQEGLAKNIQYF. The rearrangement links TRBV3-1 to TRBJ2-4; tentatively, D is TRBD2 (6 bases). Germline CDR1 is LGHDT and CDR2 is YNNKEL (reference sequence). This CDR3 has 15 residues. With 0 bases removed from V and 0 bases from J, the gap between germline ends came to 6 bases.

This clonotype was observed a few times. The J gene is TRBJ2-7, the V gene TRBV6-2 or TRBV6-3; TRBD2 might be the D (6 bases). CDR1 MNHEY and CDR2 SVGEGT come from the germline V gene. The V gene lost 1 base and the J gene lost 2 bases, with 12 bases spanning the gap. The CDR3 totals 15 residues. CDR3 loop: CASSYFGGKAYEQYF. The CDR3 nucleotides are TGTGCCAGCAGTTACTTCGGCGGGAAGGCCTACGAGCAGTACTTC.

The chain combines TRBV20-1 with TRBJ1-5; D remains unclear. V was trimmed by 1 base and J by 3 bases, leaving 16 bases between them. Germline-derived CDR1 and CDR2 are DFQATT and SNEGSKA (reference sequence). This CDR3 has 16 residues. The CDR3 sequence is CSARGTLRALNQPQHF. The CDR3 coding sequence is TGCAGTGCTAGAGGTACACTCCGGGCCCTCAATCAGCCCCAGCATTTT.

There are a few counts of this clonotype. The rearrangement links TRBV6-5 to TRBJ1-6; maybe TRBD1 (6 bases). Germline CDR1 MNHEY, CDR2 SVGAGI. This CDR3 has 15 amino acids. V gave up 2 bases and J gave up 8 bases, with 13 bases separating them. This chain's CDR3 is CASSYAGGGYSPLHF. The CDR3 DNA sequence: TGTGCCAGCAGTTACGCGGGGGGCGGATATTCACCCCTCCACTTT.

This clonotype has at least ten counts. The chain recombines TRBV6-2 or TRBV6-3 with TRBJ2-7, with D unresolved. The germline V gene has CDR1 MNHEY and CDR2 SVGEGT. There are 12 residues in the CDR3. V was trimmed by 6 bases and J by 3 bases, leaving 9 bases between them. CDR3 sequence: CASSTWGYEQYF. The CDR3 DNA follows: TGTGCCAGCAGCACTTGGGGCTACGAGCAGTACTTC.

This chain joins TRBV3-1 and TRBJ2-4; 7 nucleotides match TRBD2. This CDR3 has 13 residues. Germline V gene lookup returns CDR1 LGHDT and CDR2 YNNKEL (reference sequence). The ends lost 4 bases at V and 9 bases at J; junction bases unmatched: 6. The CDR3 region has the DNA TGTGCCAGCAGCCCACGGGGGGATGGCATTCAGTACTTC. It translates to CASSPRGDGIQYF.

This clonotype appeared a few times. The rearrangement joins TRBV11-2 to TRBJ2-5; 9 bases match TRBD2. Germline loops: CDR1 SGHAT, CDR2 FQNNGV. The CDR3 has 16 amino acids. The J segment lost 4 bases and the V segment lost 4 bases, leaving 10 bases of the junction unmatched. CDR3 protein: CASSSGLALGLETQYF. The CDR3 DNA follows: TGTGCCAGCAGCTCGGGACTAGCCCTCGGACTAGAGACCCAGTACTTC.

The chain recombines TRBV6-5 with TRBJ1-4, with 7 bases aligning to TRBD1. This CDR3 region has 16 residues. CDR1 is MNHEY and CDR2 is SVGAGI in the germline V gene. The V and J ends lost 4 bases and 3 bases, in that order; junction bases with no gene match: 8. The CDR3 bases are TGTGCCAGCAGTTTCCGACGAACAGGGGCTAATGAAAAACTGTTTTTT. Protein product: CASSFRRTGANEKLFF.

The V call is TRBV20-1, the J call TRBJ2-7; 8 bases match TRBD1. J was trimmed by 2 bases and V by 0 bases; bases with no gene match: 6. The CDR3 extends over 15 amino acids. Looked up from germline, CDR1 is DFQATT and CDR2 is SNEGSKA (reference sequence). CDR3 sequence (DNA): TGCAGTGCTAGAGATTCGGGGACAGGTGCCTACGAGCAGTACTTC. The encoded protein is CSARDSGTGAYEQYF.

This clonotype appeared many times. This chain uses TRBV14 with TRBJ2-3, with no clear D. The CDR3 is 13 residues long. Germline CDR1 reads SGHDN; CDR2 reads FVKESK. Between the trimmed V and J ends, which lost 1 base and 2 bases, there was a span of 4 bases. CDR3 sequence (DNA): TGTGCCAGCAGCCAAGTGAACACAGATACGCAGTATTTT. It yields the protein CASSQVNTDTQYF. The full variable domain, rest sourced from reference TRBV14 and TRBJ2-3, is EAGVTQFPSHSVIEKGQTVTLRCDPISGHDNLYWYRRVMGKEIKFLLHFVKESKQDESGMPNNRFLAERTGGTYSTLKVQPAELEDSGVYFCASSQVNTDTQYFGPGTRLTVL.

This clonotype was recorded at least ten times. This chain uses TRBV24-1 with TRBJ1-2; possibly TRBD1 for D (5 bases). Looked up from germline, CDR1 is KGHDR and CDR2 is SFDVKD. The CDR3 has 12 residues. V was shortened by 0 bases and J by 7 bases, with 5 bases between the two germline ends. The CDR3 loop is CATSDLQGGYTF. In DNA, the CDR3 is TGTGCCACCAGTGATTTGCAGGGTGGCTACACCTTC.

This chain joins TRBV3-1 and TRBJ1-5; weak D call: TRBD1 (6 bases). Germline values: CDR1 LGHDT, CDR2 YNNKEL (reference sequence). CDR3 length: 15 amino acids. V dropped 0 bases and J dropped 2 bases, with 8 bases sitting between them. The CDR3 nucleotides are TGTGCCAGCAGCCAAGATTGGACAGGCAATCAGCCCCAGCATTTT. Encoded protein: CASSQDWTGNQPQHF.

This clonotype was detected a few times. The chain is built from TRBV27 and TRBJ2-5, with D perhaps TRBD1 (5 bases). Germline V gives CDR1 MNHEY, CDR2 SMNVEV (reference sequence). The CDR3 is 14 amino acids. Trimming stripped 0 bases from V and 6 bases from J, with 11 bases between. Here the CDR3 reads CASSLSGRVKTQYF. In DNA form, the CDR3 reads TGTGCCAGCAGTTTATCGGGCAGGGTGAAGACCCAGTACTTC.

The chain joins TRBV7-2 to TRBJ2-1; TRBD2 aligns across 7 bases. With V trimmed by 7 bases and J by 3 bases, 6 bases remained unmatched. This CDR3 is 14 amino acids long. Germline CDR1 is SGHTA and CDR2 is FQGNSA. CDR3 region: CASNQAGYYNEQFF. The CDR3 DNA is TGTGCCAGCAACCAAGCGGGGTACTACAATGAGCAGTTCTTC.

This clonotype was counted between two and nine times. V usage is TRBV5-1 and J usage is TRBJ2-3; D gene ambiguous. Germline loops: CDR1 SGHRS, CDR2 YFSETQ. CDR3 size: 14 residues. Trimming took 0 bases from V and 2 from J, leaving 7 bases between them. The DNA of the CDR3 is TGCGCCAGCAGCTTGGAGTTCACCACAGATACGCAGTATTTT. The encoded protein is CASSLEFTTDTQYF.

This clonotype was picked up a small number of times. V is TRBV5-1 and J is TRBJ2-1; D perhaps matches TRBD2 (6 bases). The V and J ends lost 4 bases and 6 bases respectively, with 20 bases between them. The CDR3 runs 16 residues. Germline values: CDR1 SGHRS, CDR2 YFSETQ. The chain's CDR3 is CASSPFGGGTGNEQFF. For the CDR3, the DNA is TGCGCCAGCAGCCCGTTCGGTGGAGGGACGGGCAATGAGCAGTTCTTC.

CDR3 sequence: CAISRDGNTEAFF. For the CDR3, the DNA is TGTGCCATCAGCCGGGACGGTAACACTGAAGCTTTCTTT. This chain joins TRBV10-3 and TRBJ1-1, with D perhaps matching TRBD1 (5 bases). Looked up from germline, CDR1 is ENHRY and CDR2 is SYGVKD. The CDR3 is made up of 13 amino acids. The V and J ends lost 6 bases and 2 bases respectively, with 10 bases between them.